This T cell receptor (beta chain) was sequenced in a study of T-cell reconstitution after alpha-beta-depleted transplantation in children. Study-wide points: Where alpha-beta T cells came from about two months after transplant was reportedly several hundred expanded graft clones. Elevated TCRbeta diversity at day 60 was traced, in some patients, to surviving recipient T cells and thymic progenitors.

Details on this clonotype: Its antigen is unknown.

TCRbeta library preparation incorporated unique molecular identifiers. TCRdb analysed the PCR reads with MiXCR anew, one entry per CDR3 protein. The sample has 350,000 to 500,000 distinct CDR3 sequences, over 40% seen once; the top ten hold under 35%. The specimen was PBMCs, collected before TCRalphabeta/CD19-depleted stem cell transplant. The receptor was derived from a girl aged 2 to 9 with aplastic anemia, due to receive a stem cell transplant.

CDR3 region: CSLLSVTTDTQYF. The DNA for the CDR3 is TGCTCCTTGTTATCCGTAACCACAGATACGCAGTATTTT. The V and J genes are TRBV20-1 and TRBJ2-3; no reliable D call. Germline lookup yields CDR1 DFQATT and CDR2 SNEGSKA (reference sequence). The CDR3 covers 13 residues.